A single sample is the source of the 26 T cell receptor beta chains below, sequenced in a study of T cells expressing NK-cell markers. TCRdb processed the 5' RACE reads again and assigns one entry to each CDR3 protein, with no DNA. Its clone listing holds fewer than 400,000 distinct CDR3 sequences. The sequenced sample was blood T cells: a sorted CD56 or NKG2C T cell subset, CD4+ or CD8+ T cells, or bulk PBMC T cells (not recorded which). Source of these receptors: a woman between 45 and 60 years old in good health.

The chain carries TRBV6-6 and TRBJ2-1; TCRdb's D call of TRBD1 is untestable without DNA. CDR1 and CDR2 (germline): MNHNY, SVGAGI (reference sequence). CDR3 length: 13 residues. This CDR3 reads CASSLTGVGEQFF.

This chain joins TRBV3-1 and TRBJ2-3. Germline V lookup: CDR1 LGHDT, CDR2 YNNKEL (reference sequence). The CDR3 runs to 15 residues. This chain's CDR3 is CASSQVQGWSDTQYF.

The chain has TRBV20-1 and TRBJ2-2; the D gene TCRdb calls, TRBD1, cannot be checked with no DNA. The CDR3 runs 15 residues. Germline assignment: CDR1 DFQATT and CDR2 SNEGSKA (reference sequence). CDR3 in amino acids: CSAVDRGQGVGELFF.

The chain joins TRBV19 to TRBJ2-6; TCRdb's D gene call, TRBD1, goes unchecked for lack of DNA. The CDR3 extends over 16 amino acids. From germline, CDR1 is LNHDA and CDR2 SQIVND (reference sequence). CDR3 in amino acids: CASSGQGGSGANVLTF.

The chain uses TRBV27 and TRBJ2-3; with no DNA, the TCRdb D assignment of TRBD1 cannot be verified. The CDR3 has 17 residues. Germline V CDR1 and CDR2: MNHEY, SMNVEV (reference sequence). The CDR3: CASSPSGVATSTDTQYF.

Here the CDR3 reads CSVDVLPSGMNEQFF. This chain links TRBV29-1 with TRBJ2-1; TCRdb's D call of TRBD2 is untestable without DNA. The CDR3 covers 15 residues. The V gene's germline CDR1 is SQVTM and CDR2 ANQGSEA.

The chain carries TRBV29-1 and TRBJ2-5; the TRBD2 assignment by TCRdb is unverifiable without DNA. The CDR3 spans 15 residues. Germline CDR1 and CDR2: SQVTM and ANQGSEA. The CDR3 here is CSVDKGLAGGGTQYF. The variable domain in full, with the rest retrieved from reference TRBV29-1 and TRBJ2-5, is SAVISQKPSRDICQRGTSLTIQCQVDSQVTMMFWYRQQPGQSLTLIATANQGSEATYESGFVIDKFPISRPNLTFSTLTVSNMSPEDSSIYLCSVDKGLAGGGTQYFGPGTRLLVL.

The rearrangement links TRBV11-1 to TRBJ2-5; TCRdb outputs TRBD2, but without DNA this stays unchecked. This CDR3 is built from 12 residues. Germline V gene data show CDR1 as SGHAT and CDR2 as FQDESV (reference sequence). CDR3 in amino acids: CASSGLTGTQYF.

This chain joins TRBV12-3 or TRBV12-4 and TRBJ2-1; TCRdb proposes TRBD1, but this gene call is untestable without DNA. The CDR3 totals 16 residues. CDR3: CASSPLSGVGDNEQFF.

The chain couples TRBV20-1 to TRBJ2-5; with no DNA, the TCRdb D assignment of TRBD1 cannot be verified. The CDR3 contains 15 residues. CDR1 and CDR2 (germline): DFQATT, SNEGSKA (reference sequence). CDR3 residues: CSARDSRPSRETQYF.

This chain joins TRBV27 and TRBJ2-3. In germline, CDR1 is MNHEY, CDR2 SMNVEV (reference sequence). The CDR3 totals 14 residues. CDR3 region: CASSFPRPSDTQYF.

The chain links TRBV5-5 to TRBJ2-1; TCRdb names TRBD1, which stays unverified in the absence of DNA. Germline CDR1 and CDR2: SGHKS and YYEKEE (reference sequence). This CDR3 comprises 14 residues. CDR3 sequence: CASSLVGGVYEQFF.

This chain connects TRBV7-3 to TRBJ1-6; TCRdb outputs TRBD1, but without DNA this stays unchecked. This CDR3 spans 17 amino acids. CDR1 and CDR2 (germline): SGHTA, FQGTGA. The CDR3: CASSETPPGLGNSPLHF.

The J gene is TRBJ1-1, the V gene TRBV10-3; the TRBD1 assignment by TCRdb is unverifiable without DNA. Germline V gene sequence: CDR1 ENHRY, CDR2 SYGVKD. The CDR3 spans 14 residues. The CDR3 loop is CAIRQNAPMAEAFF.

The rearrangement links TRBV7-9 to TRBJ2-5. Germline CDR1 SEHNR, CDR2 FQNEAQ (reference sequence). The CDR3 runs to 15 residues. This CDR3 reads CASSLGLEYQETQYF.

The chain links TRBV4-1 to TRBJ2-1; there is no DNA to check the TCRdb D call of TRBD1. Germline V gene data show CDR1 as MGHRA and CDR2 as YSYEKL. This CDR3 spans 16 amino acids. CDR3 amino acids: CASRSFRERGYNEQFF.

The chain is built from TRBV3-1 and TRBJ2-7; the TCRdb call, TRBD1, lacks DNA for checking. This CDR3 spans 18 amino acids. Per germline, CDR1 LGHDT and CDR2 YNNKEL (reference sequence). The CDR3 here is CASSQDPPSSGRPYEQYF.

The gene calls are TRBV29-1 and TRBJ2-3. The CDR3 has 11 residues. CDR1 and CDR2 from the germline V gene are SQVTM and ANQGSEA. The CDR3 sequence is CSVSTIDTQYF.

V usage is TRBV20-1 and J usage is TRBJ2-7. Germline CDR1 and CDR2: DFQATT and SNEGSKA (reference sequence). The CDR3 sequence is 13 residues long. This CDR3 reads CSARLPFNYEQYF.

The CDR3 protein is CASSQGPSVRRPKVSEQFF. The chain employs TRBV4-1 and TRBJ2-1; TCRdb's D call, TRBD1, is unchecked because there is no DNA. The CDR3 loop spans 19 amino acids. CDR1 MGHRA and CDR2 YSYEKL come from the germline V gene.

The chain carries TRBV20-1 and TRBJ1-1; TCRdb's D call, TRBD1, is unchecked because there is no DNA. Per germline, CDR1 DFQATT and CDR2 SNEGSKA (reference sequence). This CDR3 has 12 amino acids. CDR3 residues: CSAPKGQSEAFF.

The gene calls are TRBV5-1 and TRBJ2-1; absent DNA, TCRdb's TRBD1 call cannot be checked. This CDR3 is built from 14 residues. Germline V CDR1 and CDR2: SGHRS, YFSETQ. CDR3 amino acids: CASSLRPGHNEQFF.

This CDR3 is CASSPRQGIAEAFF. The chain joins TRBV12-3 or TRBV12-4 to TRBJ1-1; with no DNA, the TCRdb D assignment of TRBD1 cannot be verified. The CDR3 spans 14 residues.

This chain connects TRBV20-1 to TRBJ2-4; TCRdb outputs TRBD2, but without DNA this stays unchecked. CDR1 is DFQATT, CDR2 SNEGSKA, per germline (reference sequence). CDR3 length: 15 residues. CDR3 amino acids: CSAPTGLTAKNIQYF.

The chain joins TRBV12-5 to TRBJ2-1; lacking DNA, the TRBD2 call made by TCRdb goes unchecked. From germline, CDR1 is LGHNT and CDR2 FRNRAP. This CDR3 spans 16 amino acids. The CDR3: CASGLTRLASYNEQFF.

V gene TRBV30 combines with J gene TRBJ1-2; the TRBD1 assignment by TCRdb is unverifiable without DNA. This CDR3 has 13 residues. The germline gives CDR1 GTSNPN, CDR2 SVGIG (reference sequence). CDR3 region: CRPPGGANYGYTF.